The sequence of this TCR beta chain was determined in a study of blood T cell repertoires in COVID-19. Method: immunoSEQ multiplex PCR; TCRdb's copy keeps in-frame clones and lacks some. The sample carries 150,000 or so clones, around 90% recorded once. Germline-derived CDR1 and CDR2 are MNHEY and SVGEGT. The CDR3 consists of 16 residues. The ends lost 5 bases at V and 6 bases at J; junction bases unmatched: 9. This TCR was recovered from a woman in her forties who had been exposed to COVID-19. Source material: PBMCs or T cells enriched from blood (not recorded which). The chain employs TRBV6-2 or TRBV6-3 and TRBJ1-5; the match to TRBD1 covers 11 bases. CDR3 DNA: TGTGCCAGCAGTATCTCCGGGACAGGGGGTGGTCAGCCCCAGCATTTT. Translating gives CASSISGTGGGQPQHF.